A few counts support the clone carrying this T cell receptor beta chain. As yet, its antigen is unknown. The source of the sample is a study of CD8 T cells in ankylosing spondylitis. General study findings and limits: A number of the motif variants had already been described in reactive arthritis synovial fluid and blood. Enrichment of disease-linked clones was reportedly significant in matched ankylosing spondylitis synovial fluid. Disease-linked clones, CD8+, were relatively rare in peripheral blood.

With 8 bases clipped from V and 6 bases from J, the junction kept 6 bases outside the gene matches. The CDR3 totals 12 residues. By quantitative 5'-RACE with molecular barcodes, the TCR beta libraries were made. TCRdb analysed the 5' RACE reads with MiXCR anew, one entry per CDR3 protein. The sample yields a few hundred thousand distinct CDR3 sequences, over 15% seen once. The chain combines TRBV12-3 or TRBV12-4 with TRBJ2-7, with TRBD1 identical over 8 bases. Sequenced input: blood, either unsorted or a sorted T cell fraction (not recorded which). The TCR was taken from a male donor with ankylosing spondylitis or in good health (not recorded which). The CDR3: CASGQGNLEQYF. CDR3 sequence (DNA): TGTGCCAGCGGACAGGGAAATCTCGAGCAGTACTTC.